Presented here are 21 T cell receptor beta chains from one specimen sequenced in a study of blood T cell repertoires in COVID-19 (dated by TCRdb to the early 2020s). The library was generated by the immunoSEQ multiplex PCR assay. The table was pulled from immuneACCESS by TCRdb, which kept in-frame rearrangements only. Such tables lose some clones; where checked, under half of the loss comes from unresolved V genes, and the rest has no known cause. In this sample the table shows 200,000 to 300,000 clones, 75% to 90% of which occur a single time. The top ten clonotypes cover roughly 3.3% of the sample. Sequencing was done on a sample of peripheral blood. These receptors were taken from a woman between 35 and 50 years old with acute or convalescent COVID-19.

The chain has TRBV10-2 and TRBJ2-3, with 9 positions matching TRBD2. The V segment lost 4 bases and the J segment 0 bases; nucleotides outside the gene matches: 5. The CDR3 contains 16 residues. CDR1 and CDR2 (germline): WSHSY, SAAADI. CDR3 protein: CASSGSGGFSTDTQYF. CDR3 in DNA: TGCGCCAGCAGTGGGAGCGGGGGGTTTAGCACAGATACGCAGTATTTT.

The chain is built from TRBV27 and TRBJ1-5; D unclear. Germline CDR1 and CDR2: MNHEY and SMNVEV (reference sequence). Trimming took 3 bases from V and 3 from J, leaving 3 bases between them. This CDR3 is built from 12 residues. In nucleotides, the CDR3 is TGTGCCAGCAGTTTCCTCAATCAGCCCCAGCATTTT. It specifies CASSFLNQPQHF.

The CDR3 bases are TGTGCCAGTAGTGTTAGCGGGACCACCGGGGAGCTGTTTTTT. The encoded protein is CASSVSGTTGELFF. The rearrangement uses TRBV19 and TRBJ2-2; TRBD2 matches at 8 bases. Trimming at V came to 5 bases and at J to 4 bases, leaving 3 bases not matched to a gene. Germline CDR1 reads LNHDA; CDR2 reads SQIVND (reference sequence). This CDR3 is 14 amino acids long.

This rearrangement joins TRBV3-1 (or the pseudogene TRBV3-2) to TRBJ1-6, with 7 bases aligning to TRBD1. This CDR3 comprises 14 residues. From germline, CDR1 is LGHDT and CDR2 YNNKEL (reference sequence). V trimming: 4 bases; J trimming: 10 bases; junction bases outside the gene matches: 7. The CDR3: CASSPSTGKSPLHF. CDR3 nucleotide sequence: TGTGCCAGCAGCCCTTCGACAGGGAAGTCACCCCTCCACTTT.

The CDR3 DNA is TGTGCCAGCAGTCATAGGACAGGGTCTGAAGCTTTCTTT. Protein sequence: CASSHRTGSEAFF. The J gene is TRBJ1-1, the V gene TRBV12-3 or TRBV12-4; 8 nucleotides align to TRBD1. V shed 5 bases, J shed 6 bases, and the junction held 5 bases outside the gene matches. The CDR3 is made up of 13 amino acids.

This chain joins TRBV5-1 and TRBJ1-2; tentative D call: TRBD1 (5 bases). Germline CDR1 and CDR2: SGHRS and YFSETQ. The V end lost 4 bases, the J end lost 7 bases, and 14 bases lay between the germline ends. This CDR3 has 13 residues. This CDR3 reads CASSLWGDGGYTF. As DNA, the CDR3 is TGCGCCAGCAGCCTCTGGGGGGATGGTGGCTACACCTTC. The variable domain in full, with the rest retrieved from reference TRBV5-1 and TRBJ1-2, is KAGVTQTPRYLIKTRGQQVTLSCSPISGHRSVSWYQQTPGQGLQFLFEYFSETQRNKGNFPGRFSGRQFSNSRSEMNVSTLELGDSALYLCASSLWGDGGYTFGSGTRLTVV.

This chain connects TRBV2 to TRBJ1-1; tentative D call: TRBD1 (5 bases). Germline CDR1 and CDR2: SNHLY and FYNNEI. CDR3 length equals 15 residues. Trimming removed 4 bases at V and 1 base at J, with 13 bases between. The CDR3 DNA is TGTGCCAGCAGTGGGAGGGGCATCCGGAACACTGAAGCTTTCTTT. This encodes CASSGRGIRNTEAFF.

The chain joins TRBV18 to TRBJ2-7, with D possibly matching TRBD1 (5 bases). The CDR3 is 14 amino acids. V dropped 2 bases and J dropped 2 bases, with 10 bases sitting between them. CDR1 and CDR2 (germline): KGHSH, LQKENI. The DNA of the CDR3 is TGTGCCAGCTCACCAAACGGACATCCCTACGAGCAGTACGTC. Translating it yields CASSPNGHPYEQYV.

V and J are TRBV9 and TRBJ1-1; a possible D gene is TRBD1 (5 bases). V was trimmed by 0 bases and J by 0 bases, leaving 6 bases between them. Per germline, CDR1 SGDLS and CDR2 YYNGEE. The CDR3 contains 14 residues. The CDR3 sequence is CASSVAGMNTEAFF. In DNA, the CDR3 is TGTGCCAGCAGCGTAGCAGGGATGAACACTGAAGCTTTCTTT.

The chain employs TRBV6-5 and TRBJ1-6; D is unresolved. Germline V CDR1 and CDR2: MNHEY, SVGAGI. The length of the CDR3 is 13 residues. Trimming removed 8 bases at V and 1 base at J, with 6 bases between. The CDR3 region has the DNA TGTGCCAGCGCCGGGTCCTATAATTCACCCCTCCACTTT. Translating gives CASAGSYNSPLHF.

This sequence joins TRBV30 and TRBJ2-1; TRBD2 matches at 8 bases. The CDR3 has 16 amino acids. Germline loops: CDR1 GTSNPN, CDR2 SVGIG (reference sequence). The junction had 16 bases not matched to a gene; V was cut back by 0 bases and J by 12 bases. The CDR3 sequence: CAWSVQAGGQVGSQFF. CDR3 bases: TGTGCCTGGAGTGTACAGGCGGGGGGTCAGGTCGGCTCGCAGTTCTTC.

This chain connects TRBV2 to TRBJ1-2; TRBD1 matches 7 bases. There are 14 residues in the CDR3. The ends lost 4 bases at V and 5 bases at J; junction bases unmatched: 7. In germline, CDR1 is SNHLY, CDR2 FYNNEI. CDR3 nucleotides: TGTGCCAGCAGTGTAGCCAGGGGGGTATATGGCTACACCTTC. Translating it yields CASSVARGVYGYTF.

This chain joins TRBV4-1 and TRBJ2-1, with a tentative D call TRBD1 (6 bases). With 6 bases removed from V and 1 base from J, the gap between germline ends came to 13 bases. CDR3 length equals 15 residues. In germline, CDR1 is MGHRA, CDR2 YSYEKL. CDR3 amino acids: CASRGVGGSYNEQFF. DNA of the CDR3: TGCGCCAGCAGAGGCGTAGGGGGATCCTACAATGAGCAGTTCTTC.

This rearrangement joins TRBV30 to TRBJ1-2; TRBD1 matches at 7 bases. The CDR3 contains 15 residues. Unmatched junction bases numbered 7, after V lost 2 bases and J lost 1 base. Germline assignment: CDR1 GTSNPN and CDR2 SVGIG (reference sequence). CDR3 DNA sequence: TGTGCCTGGAGTCCCGGGACAGCTTTTAACTATGGCTACACCTTC. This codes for CAWSPGTAFNYGYTF.

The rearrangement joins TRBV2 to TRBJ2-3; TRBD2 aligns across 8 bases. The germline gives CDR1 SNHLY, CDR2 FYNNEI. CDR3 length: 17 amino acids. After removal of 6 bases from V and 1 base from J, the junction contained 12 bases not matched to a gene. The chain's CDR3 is CASRGPSGGAGTDTQYF. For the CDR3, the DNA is TGTGCCAGCAGGGGCCCTTCCGGGGGGGCCGGCACAGATACGCAGTATTTT.

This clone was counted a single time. CDR3 bases: TGTGCCAGCAGTGCCCGGACGGGGAATGAAGCTTTCTTT. Amino acids: CASSARTGNEAFF. The chain links TRBV9 to TRBJ1-1, with D unresolved. The CDR3 runs to 13 residues. V lost 5 bases to trimming and J lost 7 bases, with 15 bases between them. In germline, CDR1 is SGDLS, CDR2 YYNGEE.

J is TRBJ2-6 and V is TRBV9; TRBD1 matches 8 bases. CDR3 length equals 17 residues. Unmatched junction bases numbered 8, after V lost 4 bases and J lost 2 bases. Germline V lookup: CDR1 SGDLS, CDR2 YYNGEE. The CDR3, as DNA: TGTGCCAGCAGCCCAGGACAGGGTGGAACTGGGGCCAACGTCCTGACTTTC. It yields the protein CASSPGQGGTGANVLTF.

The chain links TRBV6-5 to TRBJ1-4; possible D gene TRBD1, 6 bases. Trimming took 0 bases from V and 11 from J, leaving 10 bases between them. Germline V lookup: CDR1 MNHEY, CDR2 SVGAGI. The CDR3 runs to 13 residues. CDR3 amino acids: CASSYSKGGKLFF. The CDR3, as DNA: TGTGCCAGCAGTTACTCGAAAGGGGGTAAACTGTTTTTT.

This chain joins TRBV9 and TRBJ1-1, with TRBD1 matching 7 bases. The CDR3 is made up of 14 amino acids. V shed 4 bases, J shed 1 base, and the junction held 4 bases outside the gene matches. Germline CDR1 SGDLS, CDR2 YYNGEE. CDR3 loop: CASSPRDRNTEAFF. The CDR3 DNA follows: TGTGCCAGCAGCCCCCGGGACAGGAACACTGAAGCTTTCTTT.

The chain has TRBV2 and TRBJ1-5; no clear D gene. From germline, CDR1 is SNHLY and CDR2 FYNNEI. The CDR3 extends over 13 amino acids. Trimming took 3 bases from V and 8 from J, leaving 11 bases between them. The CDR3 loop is CASSERGIEPQHF. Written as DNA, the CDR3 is TGTGCCAGCAGTGAGCGGGGTATTGAGCCCCAGCATTTT. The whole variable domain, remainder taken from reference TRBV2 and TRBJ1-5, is EPEVTQTPSHQVTQMGQEVILRCVPISNHLYFYWYRQILGQKVEFLVSFYNNEISEKSEIFDDQFSVERPDGSNFTLKIRSTKLEDSAMYFCASSERGIEPQHFGDGTRLSIL.

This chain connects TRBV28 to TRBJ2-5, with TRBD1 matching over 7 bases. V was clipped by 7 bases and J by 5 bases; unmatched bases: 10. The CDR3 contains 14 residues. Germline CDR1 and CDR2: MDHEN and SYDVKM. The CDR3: CASTRQGDGETQYF. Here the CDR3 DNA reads TGTGCCAGCACCCGACAGGGCGACGGGGAGACCCAGTACTTC.